Detailed here is one T cell receptor beta chain. This record belongs to a study of blood T cell repertoires in COVID-19. Study overall: Samples taken during acute and convalescent COVID-19 were collected in the United States, Italy and Spain. PBMCs, B-cell-depleted T cells, or T cells provided the cDNA or gDNA that made up the material.

V was cut by 1 base and J by 4 bases, with 8 bases left in between. CDR1 is MGHRA and CDR2 is YSYEKL in the germline V gene. This CDR3 has 14 amino acids. How the authors handled the data: For nucleated cells, counts were estimated from reference gene primer amplification. Profiled with immunoSEQ multiplex PCR; TCRdb holds only in-frame clones, not every one. V and J calls and clone size are those listed in that table; D and trimming were worked out from the DNA. The sample has about 15,000 clones; around 87% are singletons. This sequence originates from a man in his sixties with acute or convalescent COVID-19. The sequenced sample was peripheral blood. The chain recombines TRBV4-1 with TRBJ1-5; D is unresolved. The CDR3 sequence: CASSQVTGNQPQHF. The CDR3 coding sequence is TGCGCCAGCAGCCAAGTCACGGGAAATCAGCCCCAGCATTTT.